The 21 T cell receptor beta chains reported below all come from one sample, sequenced in a study of blood T cell repertoires in COVID-19. Clones were sequenced by immunoSEQ multiplex PCR, and TCRdb holds only the in-frame ones, with some missing. The sample gives over 450,000 clones, 89% of which show up once; about 1% is in the top ten. The sequencing sample was made of peripheral blood. These receptors came from a man younger than 35 with COVID-19, enrolled during active disease.

The chain joins TRBV6-4 to TRBJ2-5, with 7 bases fitting TRBD1. CDR1 is MRHNA and CDR2 is SNTAGT in the germline V gene. This CDR3 comprises 16 residues. With V trimmed by 2 bases and J by 2 bases, 8 bases remained unmatched. The CDR3: CASSDPIDREQETQYF. The CDR3 DNA is TGTGCCAGCAGTGACCCCATAGACAGGGAACAAGAGACCCAGTACTTC.

This rearrangement joins TRBV29-1 to TRBJ1-2; 8 nucleotides agree with TRBD1. V gave up 2 bases and J gave up 8 bases; unmatched junction bases: 13. CDR1 and CDR2 (germline): SQVTM, ANQGSEA. CDR3 length equals 15 residues. Here the CDR3 DNA reads TGCAGCGTTGAAATTCGGTTTGGGACAGGTGAAGGCTACACCTTC. Its translation: CSVEIRFGTGEGYTF.

CDR3 residues: CASSQGAGSYNEQFF. The CDR3 DNA follows: TGTGCCAGCAGCCAGGGGGCAGGATCCTACAATGAGCAGTTCTTC. This chain connects TRBV3-1 (or the pseudogene TRBV3-2) to TRBJ2-1; D might be TRBD1 (6 bases). The V gene lost 3 bases and the J gene lost 1 base, with 10 bases spanning the gap. This CDR3 is built from 15 residues. CDR1 LGHDT and CDR2 YNNKEL come from the germline V gene (reference sequence).

This chain links TRBV5-1 with TRBJ2-5; a possible D gene is TRBD2 (5 bases). CDR1 is SGHRS and CDR2 is YFSETQ in the germline V gene. V gave up 7 bases and J gave up 4 bases, with 11 bases separating them. The CDR3 covers 12 residues. In DNA, the CDR3 is TGCGCCAGCTCTGGAGAGGGAGAGACCCAGTACTTC. Its translation is CASSGEGETQYF.

This clone was found once. V and J are TRBV6-6 and TRBJ1-5, with D unresolved. Germline values: CDR1 MNHNY, CDR2 SVGAGI (reference sequence). Trimming took off 2 bases at V and 0 bases at J, with 11 bases between the two ends. The CDR3 runs to 16 residues. In DNA form, the CDR3 reads TGTGCCAGCAGTTACAGGGCGGGCTATAGCAATCAGCCCCAGCATTTT. Translating gives CASSYRAGYSNQPQHF.

The rearrangement links TRBV19 to TRBJ1-3, with TRBD1 as a possible D gene (6 bases). Trimming pared 10 bases from V and 0 bases from J, leaving 13 bases between. The length of the CDR3 is 14 residues. Germline CDR1 and CDR2: LNHDA and SQIVND (reference sequence). The CDR3 DNA follows: TGTGCCACCGGCAGACAGGTCTCTGGAAACACCATATATTTT. Protein: CATGRQVSGNTIYF.

V gene TRBV6-4 combines with J gene TRBJ2-5, with TRBD2 matching 10 bases. Germline assignment: CDR1 MRHNA and CDR2 SNTAGT. This CDR3 is built from 17 residues. The V segment lost 3 bases and the J segment 3 bases; nucleotides outside the gene matches: 10. CDR3 in DNA: TGTGCCAGCAGTGAGCTGACTAGCGGGCAATTAGAAGAGACCCAGTACTTC. Amino acids: CASSELTSGQLEETQYF.

The chain is built from TRBV24-1 and TRBJ2-1; 9 bases agree with TRBD2. This CDR3 has 14 residues. Germline trimming cut 5 bases from V and 7 bases from J; bases unmatched to any gene: 5. CDR1 is KGHDR and CDR2 is SFDVKD in the germline V gene. CDR3 in DNA: TGTGCCACCAGTGTCCCGGGACTAGCAAATGAGCAGTTCTTC. Protein sequence: CATSVPGLANEQFF.

This chain links TRBV2 with TRBJ2-7, with 7 positions matching TRBD1. Germline V CDR1 and CDR2: SNHLY, FYNNEI. CDR3 length: 12 amino acids. Trimming took 8 bases from V and 7 from J; bases not matched to a gene: 8. DNA of the CDR3: TGTGCCAGCGGGACAGTCTCAGATGAGCAGTACTTC. Its protein product is CASGTVSDEQYF.

The gene calls are TRBV7-3 and TRBJ2-3; no clear D. Germline CDR1 SGHTA, CDR2 FQGTGA. The length of the CDR3 is 14 residues. The ends were cut back, 2 bases at V and 2 bases at J, with 8 bases in the middle. The CDR3 reads CASSLGGPTDTQYF. CDR3 coding DNA: TGTGCCAGCAGCTTAGGTGGGCCCACAGATACGCAGTATTTT.

CDR3 nucleotide sequence: TGCAGCGTTCTAGTCACCGGGGAGCTGTTTTTT. It yields the protein CSVLVTGELFF. The chain recombines TRBV29-1 with TRBJ2-2; no definite D call. V was shortened by 5 bases and J by 4 bases, with 5 bases between the two germline ends. The CDR3 has 11 residues. Per the germline V gene, CDR1 is SQVTM and CDR2 is ANQGSEA.

CDR3 nucleotide sequence: TGCGCCAGCCGAATGAGCGGGGGGGACAGCGACGAGCAGTACTTC. Amino acid sequence: CASRMSGGDSDEQYF. The chain links TRBV10-2 to TRBJ2-7; TRBD2 matches at 10 bases. The V gene's germline CDR1 is WSHSY and CDR2 SAAADI. The CDR3 has 15 residues. Losses at the gene ends were 8 bases for V and 5 bases for J; bases not matched to a gene: 12.

The V gene is TRBV19, the J gene TRBJ2-2; D call uncertain. There are 14 residues in the CDR3. V lost 6 bases and J lost 9, with 17 bases in between. Germline CDR1 reads LNHDA; CDR2 reads SQIVND (reference sequence). The CDR3 spells CASRPTGSRRELFF. CDR3 bases: TGTGCCAGTAGGCCCACCGGATCCAGGCGGGAGCTGTTTTTT.

This sequence joins TRBV3-1 (or the pseudogene TRBV3-2) and TRBJ1-3; D remains unclear. With 2 bases removed from V and 0 bases from J, the gap between germline ends came to 5 bases. The length of the CDR3 is 14 residues. The germline V gene has CDR1 LGHDT and CDR2 YNNKEL (reference sequence). CDR3: CASSQQISGNTIYF. The CDR3 nucleotides are TGTGCCAGCAGCCAACAGATCTCTGGAAACACCATATATTTT.

This sequence joins TRBV18 and TRBJ2-3; 9 nucleotides match TRBD2. Germline V gene lookup returns CDR1 KGHSH and CDR2 LQKENI. This CDR3 has 16 amino acids. The J segment lost 5 bases and the V segment lost 1 base, leaving 7 bases of the junction unmatched. This CDR3 reads CASSPRAGGPVDTQYF. The CDR3 DNA reads TGTGCCAGCTCACCACGGGCGGGGGGGCCGGTAGATACGCAGTATTTT.

The chain recombines TRBV7-2 with TRBJ1-6, with a possible D match to TRBD1 (5 bases). Germline CDR1 is SGHTA and CDR2 is FQGNSA. V was clipped by 1 base and J by 7 bases, with 8 bases between them. The CDR3 consists of 14 residues. CDR3 coding DNA: TGTGCCAGCAGCTTAGAGGGGAGGAATTCACCCCTCCACTTT. Amino acids: CASSLEGRNSPLHF.

The V and J genes are TRBV12-3 or TRBV12-4 and TRBJ2-3, with D hard to call. V was shortened by 3 bases and J by 6 bases, with 4 bases between the two germline ends. CDR3 size: 11 residues. The CDR3 loop reads CASSFEDTQYF. The CDR3 DNA follows: TGTGCCAGCAGTTTCGAGGATACGCAGTATTTT.

The V gene is TRBV28, the J gene TRBJ2-7; D is perhaps TRBD1 (6 bases). The length of the CDR3 is 16 residues. Germline assignment: CDR1 MDHEN and CDR2 SYDVKM. The germline V and J ends were trimmed by 4 bases and 4 bases, with 20 bases remaining between them. The CDR3 DNA reads as TGTGCCAGCAGTTCCCCCCATGAGGGGGTGGCGTACGAGCAGTACTTC. Translation gives CASSSPHEGVAYEQYF.

The rearrangement joins TRBV28 to TRBJ2-2; 13 bases line up with TRBD2. This CDR3 spans 18 amino acids. The V segment lost 3 bases and the J segment 1 base; nucleotides outside the gene matches: 5. The germline gives CDR1 MDHEN, CDR2 SYDVKM. The CDR3 sequence is CASSLGLAGILNTGELFF. The CDR3 coding sequence is TGTGCCAGCAGTTTGGGACTAGCGGGGATATTGAACACCGGGGAGCTGTTTTTT. The full variable domain, in which reference TRBV28 and TRBJ2-2 provide the parts outside the CDR3, is DVKVTQSSRYLVKRTGEKVFLECVQDMDHENMFWYRQDPGLGLRLIYFSYDVKMKEKGDIPEGYSVSREKKERFSLILESASTNQTSMYLCASSLGLAGILNTGELFFGEGSRLTVL.

This chain uses TRBV20-1 with TRBJ2-1; D is unresolved. Germline V CDR1 and CDR2: DFQATT, SNEGSKA (reference sequence). This CDR3 comprises 11 residues. Trimming stripped 5 bases from V and 4 bases from J, with 6 bases between. The DNA of the CDR3 is TGCAGTGCTGATCTATACAATGAGCAGTTCTTC. It is translated as CSADLYNEQFF.

This chain uses TRBV7-6 with TRBJ2-2; 7 positions agree with TRBD2. Trimming at V came to 5 bases and at J to 7 bases, leaving 10 bases not matched to a gene. This CDR3 is 15 amino acids long. In germline, CDR1 is SGHVS, CDR2 FNYEAQ. The CDR3 spells CASSIQASGNGELFF. The CDR3 DNA is TGTGCCAGCAGCATACAGGCTAGCGGTAACGGGGAGCTGTTTTTT. Full variable domain (missing parts from reference TRBV7-6 and TRBJ2-2): GAGVSQSPRYKVTKRGQDVALRCDPISGHVSLYWYRQALGQGPEFLTYFNYEAQQDKSGLPNDRFSAERPEGSISTLTIQRTEQRDSAMYRCASSIQASGNGELFFGEGSRLTVL.